This TCR beta chain was documented in a study of identical twins. The study, taken as a whole, reports: Out-of-frame alpha sequences common to twins exhibited an excess of low generation probability.

Every donor was a healthy Caucasian. CDR1 SQVTM and CDR2 ANQGSEA come from the germline V gene. Unmatched junction bases numbered 17, after V lost 8 bases and J lost 6 bases. This CDR3 region has 17 residues. TCRdb ran MiXCR on the 5' RACE reads and lists one entry per CDR3 protein. The sample gives hundreds of thousands of distinct CDR3 sequences, under 10% of which show up once; around 2.1% is in the top ten. This clonotype was recorded at least ten times. Its antigen is not identified. This sample also belongs to another study, concerning yellow fever vaccine responses in identical twins.

The specimen was memory (CD45RO+) T cells sorted from blood. This TCR derives from a woman between 18 and 29 years old in good health. V usage is TRBV29-1 and J usage is TRBJ2-2, with 11 bases that match TRBD2. The chain's CDR3 is CSLGNYIAGGPPGELFF. The CDR3 DNA is TGCAGCCTGGGGAATTACATAGCGGGAGGGCCCCCCGGGGAGCTGTTTTTT.